This T cell receptor (beta chain) was found in a study of cytomegalovirus exposure and HLA in healthy donors. Study results and limitations: In vitro, three CMV-associated chains proved specific for CMV antigens. Cytomegalovirus status was reportedly diagnosed by the classifier with high sensitivity and specificity.

Trimming left V 0 bases short and J 2 bases short, with 9 bases between. This CDR3 is built from 15 residues. The germline CDR1 and CDR2 sequences are SGHRS and YFSETQ. The donors belonged to the roughly 110-subject validation cohort, separate from the roughly 720-subject first cohort. TCRdb keeps only in-frame clones here, not all; method: immunoSEQ multiplex PCR. The table lists 200,000 or so clones, approximately 90% of them singletons. As concerns this clone: Its matching antigen is unknown.

This chain connects TRBV5-1 to TRBJ1-5; no firm D call. Input material: PBMCs. The source of this sequence is a woman younger than 35 in good health and CMV-seronegative. The CDR3 DNA is TGCGCCAGCAGCTTGGGGGCTGCTGGCAATCAGCCCCAGCATTTT. It yields the protein CASSLGAAGNQPQHF.